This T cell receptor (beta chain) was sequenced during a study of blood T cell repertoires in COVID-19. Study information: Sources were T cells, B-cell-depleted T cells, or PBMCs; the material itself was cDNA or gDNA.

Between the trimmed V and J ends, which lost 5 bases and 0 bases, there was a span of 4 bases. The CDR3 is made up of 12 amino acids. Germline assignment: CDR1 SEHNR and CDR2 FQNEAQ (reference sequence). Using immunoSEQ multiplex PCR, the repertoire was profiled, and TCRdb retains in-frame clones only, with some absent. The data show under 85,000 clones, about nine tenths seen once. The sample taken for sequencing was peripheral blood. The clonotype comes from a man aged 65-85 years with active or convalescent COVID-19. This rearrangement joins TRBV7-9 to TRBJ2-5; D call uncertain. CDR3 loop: CASSADQETQYF. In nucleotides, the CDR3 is TGTGCCAGCAGCGCAGACCAAGAGACCCAGTACTTC.